These T cell receptor beta chains were read from a single sample in a study of beta chain features in type 1 diabetes. Clones were read by immunoSEQ multiplex PCR, and TCRdb kept only the in-frame ones, dropping some. The sample includes about 120,000 clones, roughly 17% of them seen just once. Sequencing was carried out using central memory CD4+ T cells from blood. Every receptor here comes from a man aged 18 to 30 with type 1 diabetes. Both conserved end residues are part of each CDR3. The order of the fields is clone size, J gene, D gene, V gene, CDR3 DNA, CDR3 protein. The D gene is left open where the match is weak. Rows give clone size only sometimes, using once, few, many, or a class for an expanded clone.

many,TRBJ2-5,.,TRBV7-3,TGTGCCAGCAGCTCACTAGGGGAGGCCGGGGAGACCCAGTACTTC,CASSSLGEAGETQYF
few,TRBJ2-1,.,TRBV5-6,TGTGCCAGCAGCTCTATGGGCCCCACAGGAGGTGAGCAGTTCTTC,CASSSMGPTGGEQFF
.,TRBJ2-3,.,TRBV14,TGTGCCAGCAGCCAAGATGGACCCCGAAAAGATACGCAGTATTTT,CASSQDGPRKDTQYF
medium-sized,TRBJ2-6,.,TRBV5-6,TGTGCCAGCACCGCACCCGGGACTCCTGAGGTAGGGGCCAACGTCCTGACTTTC,CASTAPGTPEVGANVLTF
.,TRBJ2-1,.,TRBV7-9,TGTGCCAGCAGCTCGGGGAGTACTACTTACAATGAGCAGTTCTTC,CASSSGSTTYNEQFF
.,TRBJ2-2,TRBD2,TRBV29-1,TGCAGCGTTGGACTAGCGGGAAGCACCGGGGAGCTGTTTTTT,CSVGLAGSTGELFF
few,TRBJ2-7,.,TRBV6-6,TGTGCCAGCAGCCGGGACGAGCAGTACTTC,CASSRDEQYF
.,TRBJ2-5,.,TRBV18,TGTGCCAGCTCACCACCGTACCAAGAGACCCAGTACTTC,CASSPPYQETQYF
few,TRBJ2-6,.,TRBV27,TGTGCCAGCAGATTTTGGGGGGACGGGGCCAACGTCCTGACTTTC,CASRFWGDGANVLTF
few,TRBJ1-2,.,TRBV4-2,TGTGCCAGCAGCCAAGATCGCCAGGCCGGAGTGAGAGATGGCTACACCTTC,CASSQDRQAGVRDGYTF
few,TRBJ2-5,TRBD2,TRBV27,TGTGCCATCACCTGGGCTAGCGGAACAAATACCCAAGAGACCCAGTACTTC,CAITWASGTNTQETQYF
.,TRBJ1-1,.,TRBV27,TGTGCCAGCAGTTTGAGACAGAGAGTCACTGAAGCTTTCTTT,CASSLRQRVTEAFF
few,TRBJ1-1,.,TRBV11-2,TGTGCCAGCAGCCCCCTTGGACAAGCGTATGAAGCTTTCTTT,CASSPLGQAYEAFF
few,TRBJ1-1,.,TRBV27,TGTGCCAGCAGCTGGACAGTCATGACTGAAGCTTTCTTT,CASSWTVMTEAFF
many,TRBJ2-5,.,TRBV15,TGTGCCACCAGCGGGTTGGACGCGGTGGGACTGGGGACCCAGTACTTC,CATSGLDAVGLGTQYF
many,TRBJ2-7,.,TRBV28,TGTGCCAGCAGCCACAAAATGTGGGAAAAGAGTAACTACGAGCAGTACTTC,CASSHKMWEKSNYEQYF
.,TRBJ2-7,TRBD2,TRBV7-9,TGTGCCAGCAGCGTCCGACTAGCGGGAGAGGGCGAGCAGTACTTC,CASSVRLAGEGEQYF
few,TRBJ2-3,.,TRBV30,TGTGCCTGGAGTGGGACAGGCACAGATACGCAGTATTTT,CAWSGTGTDTQYF
many,TRBJ1-2,.,TRBV27,TGTGCCAGCACCCTCTCCTGGGGGGCCGGGAACTATGGCTACACCTTC,CASTLSWGAGNYGYTF
.,TRBJ1-4,.,TRBV28,TGTGCCACCTCTCCGGGGGCAGGTGAAAAACTGTTTTTT,CATSPGAGEKLFF
few,TRBJ2-7,TRBD1,TRBV18,TGTGCCAGCTCAACCGGGACAGGGACATACGAGCAGTACTTC,CASSTGTGTYEQYF
many,TRBJ1-1,.,TRBV14,TGTGCCAGCAGCCCGTGGAGGGGAGTGAACACTGAAGCTTTCTTT,CASSPWRGVNTEAFF
.,TRBJ2-6,.,TRBV29-1,TGCAGCGTTGATGGTTCCCTGGGTTGGTCTGGGGCCAACGTCCTGACTTTC,CSVDGSLGWSGANVLTF
.,TRBJ2-3,.,TRBV28,TGTGCCAGCAAGCGATGGAGCACAGATACGCAGTATTTT,CASKRWSTDTQYF
few,TRBJ1-2,TRBD1,TRBV7-8,TGTGCCAGCAGCCTCCGGGACAGGGACTATGGCTACACCTTC,CASSLRDRDYGYTF
.,TRBJ1-5,TRBD1,TRBV2,TGTGCCAGCAGTCGCTACCTTAGACAGGGGGCAACGGTCGGCAATCAGCCCCAGCATTTT,CASSRYLRQGATVGNQPQHF
many,TRBJ2-1,TRBD2,TRBV4-2,TGTGCCAGCAGCCCCACGGGGGCGGGGGGGCGGAATGAGCAGTTCTTC,CASSPTGAGGRNEQFF
.,TRBJ1-1,.,TRBV30,TGTGCCTGCAACCCGGGGCGGGTAGGATTGAACACTGAAGCTTTCTTT,CACNPGRVGLNTEAFF
.,TRBJ1-2,TRBD1,TRBV30,TGTGCCTGGAGTGTTGAGTGGGACAGCATAAACTATGGCTACACCTTC,CAWSVEWDSINYGYTF
few,TRBJ2-6,.,TRBV2,TGTGCCAGCAGTGTCGGGGGCGGGCGTTATGGGGCCAACGTCCTGACTTTC,CASSVGGGRYGANVLTF
few,TRBJ2-1,.,TRBV7-9,TGTGCCAGCAGCTCCCTAGTTCATGAGCAGTTCTTC,CASSSLVHEQFF
.,TRBJ1-2,TRBD1,TRBV29-1,TGCAGCGTTGGGACAGGGCTAGGGGAAGGCTACACCTTC,CSVGTGLGEGYTF
few,TRBJ2-1,TRBD2,TRBV5-4,TGTGCCAGCAGCTTGGCCGGGACTAGCTCTAACAATGAGCAGTTCTTC,CASSLAGTSSNNEQFF
many,TRBJ1-1,TRBD1,TRBV5-6,TGTGCCAGCAGCCACGGGACAGCCCTTGAAGCTTTCTTT,CASSHGTALEAFF
few,TRBJ2-5,.,TRBV20-1,TGCCTGGGCTCCTCCCAAGAGACCCAGTACTTC,CLGSSQETQYF